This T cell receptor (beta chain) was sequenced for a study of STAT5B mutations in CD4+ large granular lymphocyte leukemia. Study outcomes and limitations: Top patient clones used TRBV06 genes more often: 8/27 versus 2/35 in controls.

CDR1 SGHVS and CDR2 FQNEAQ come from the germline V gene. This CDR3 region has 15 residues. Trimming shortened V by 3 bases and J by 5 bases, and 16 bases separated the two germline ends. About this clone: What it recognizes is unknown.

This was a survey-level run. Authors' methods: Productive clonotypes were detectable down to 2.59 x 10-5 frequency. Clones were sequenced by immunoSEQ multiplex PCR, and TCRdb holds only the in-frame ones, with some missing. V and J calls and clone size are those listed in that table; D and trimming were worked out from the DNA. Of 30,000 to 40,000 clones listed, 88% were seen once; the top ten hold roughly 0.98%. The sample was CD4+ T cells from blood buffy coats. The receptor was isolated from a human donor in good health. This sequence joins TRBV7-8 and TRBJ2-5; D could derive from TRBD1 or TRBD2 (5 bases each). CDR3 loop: CASSFPAGAAETQYF. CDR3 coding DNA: TGTGCCAGCAGCTTCCCCGCCGGGGCCGCGGAGACCCAGTACTTC. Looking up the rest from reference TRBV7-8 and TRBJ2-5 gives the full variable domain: GAGVSQSPRYKVAKRGQDVALRCDPISGHVSLFWYQQALGQGPEFLTYFQNEAQLDKSGLPSDRFFAERPEGSVSTLKIQRTQQEDSAVYLCASSFPAGAAETQYFGPGTRLLVL.